These 27 T cell receptor beta chains came from one sample sequenced in a study of vaccination and CD4 T cells after COVID-19. Which antigens these TCRs recognize remains unknown. Cultured CD4+ T-cell DNA underwent Oncomine TCR Beta short-read sequencing. TCRdb reprocessed the PCR reads with MiXCR, giving one entry per CDR3 protein. The sample includes 2,000 to 3,000 distinct CDR3 sequences, about a quarter of them seen just once. Stated treatment: roughly nine-day PBMC culture with coronavirus spike peptide pools or control peptides (ViraFEST assay). The unexposed donor gave CD4+ T cells before the COVID-19 pandemic (2011-2018). The material sequenced was CD4+ T cells from blood, cultured in vitro. Source of these receptors: a human donor in good health.

This clonotype has just a few counts. The V gene is TRBV5-4, the J gene TRBJ2-1, with D tentatively TRBD1 or TRBD2 (5 bases each). The V gene lost 4 bases and the J gene lost 4 bases, with 15 bases spanning the gap. This CDR3 has 15 amino acids. CDR1 is SGHNT and CDR2 is YYREEE in the germline V gene (reference sequence). Here the CDR3 DNA reads TGTGCCAGCAGCCCCCGGGACGGGCTGTACAATGAGCAGTTCTTC. This gives the protein CASSPRDGLYNEQFF. The variable domain in full, completed from reference TRBV5-4 and TRBJ2-1, reads ETGVTQSPTHLIKTRGQQVTLRCSSQSGHNTVSWYQQALGQGPQFIFQYYREEENGRGNFPPRFSGLQFPNYSSELNVNALELDDSALYLCASSPRDGLYNEQFFGPGTRLTVL.

This chain's CDR3 is CASSLIGLAGGDEQFF. The CDR3 DNA sequence: TGCGCCAGCAGCTTGATCGGGCTAGCGGGAGGCGATGAGCAGTTCTTC. V and J are TRBV5-1 and TRBJ2-1; 11 nucleotides line up with TRBD2. Unmatched junction bases numbered 8, after V lost 1 base and J lost 8 bases. The CDR3 sequence is 16 residues long. The germline V gene encodes CDR1 SGHRS and CDR2 YFSETQ.

This rearrangement joins TRBV19 to TRBJ1-1, with D perhaps matching TRBD1 (5 bases). The CDR3 has 13 residues. From germline, CDR1 is LNHDA and CDR2 SQIVND (reference sequence). With 3 bases removed from V and 5 bases from J, the gap between germline ends came to 10 bases. This chain's CDR3 is CASSMGGWTEAFF. Written as DNA, the CDR3 is TGTGCCAGTAGTATGGGGGGTTGGACTGAAGCTTTCTTT.

The gene calls are TRBV5-5 and TRBJ2-1, with 7 bases aligning to TRBD1. This CDR3 has 14 amino acids. CDR1 SGHKS and CDR2 YYEKEE come from the germline V gene (reference sequence). Trimming removed 2 bases from V and 5 bases from J; junction bases left unmatched: 4. The CDR3 region is CASSFLTGDNEQFF. The CDR3 DNA is TGTGCCAGCAGCTTTTTAACAGGGGACAATGAGCAGTTCTTC. The full variable domain, in which reference TRBV5-5 and TRBJ2-1 provide the parts outside the CDR3, is DAGVTQSPTHLIKTRGQQVTLRCSPISGHKSVSWYQQVLGQGPQFIFQYYEKEERGRGNFPDRFSARQFPNYSSELNVNALLLGDSALYLCASSFLTGDNEQFFGPGTRLTVL.

In the case of this clonotype: One end of the junction does not line up with germline, which may come from a read error. The rearrangement joins TRBV14 to TRBJ2-7; D gene unclear. CDR1 SGHDN and CDR2 FVKESK come from the germline V gene. The CDR3 length is 12 residues. In DNA, the CDR3 is TGTGCCAGCAACCAAGGCACCTACGAGCAGTACTTC. Amino acids: CASNQGTYEQYF.

There are a few counts of this clonotype. The J gene is TRBJ1-1, the V gene TRBV18, with TRBD1 identical over 8 bases. After removal of 3 bases from V and 3 bases from J, the junction contained 6 bases not matched to a gene. CDR1 is KGHSH, CDR2 LQKENI, per germline. CDR3 length: 15 amino acids. The CDR3 spells CASSPQGAMDTEAFF. For the CDR3, the DNA is TGTGCCAGCTCACCGCAGGGGGCGATGGACACTGAAGCTTTCTTT.

Here the CDR3 reads CASSLIPGTSAHNEQFF. As DNA, the CDR3 is TGCGCCAGCAGCCTTATCCCCGGGACTAGCGCTCACAATGAGCAGTTCTTC. V and J are TRBV5-1 and TRBJ2-1; 10 bases are a match to TRBD2. CDR3 size: 17 residues. Losses at the gene ends were 4 bases for V and 5 bases for J; bases not matched to a gene: 12. Germline CDR1 and CDR2: SGHRS and YFSETQ.

This clonotype appeared a few times. The chain carries TRBV7-9 and TRBJ1-1; the D gene is possibly TRBD1 (5 bases). Deletions cut 3 bases from V and 4 bases from J, with 9 bases between. The CDR3 is made up of 13 amino acids. Germline V gene lookup returns CDR1 SEHNR and CDR2 FQNEAQ (reference sequence). CDR3 DNA: TGTGCCAGCAGCTTGACAGATACCACTGAAGCTTTCTTT. Its protein product is CASSLTDTTEAFF.

This clonotype was seen a few times. The chain uses TRBV20-1 and TRBJ2-7; 9 bases line up with TRBD1. This CDR3 region has 16 residues. The V gene's germline CDR1 is DFQATT and CDR2 SNEGSKA (reference sequence). J was trimmed by 3 bases and V by 1 base; bases with no gene match: 10. The CDR3 reads CSARGGTGSHFYEQYF. CDR3 nucleotide sequence: TGCAGTGCTAGAGGAGGGACAGGGTCCCATTTCTACGAGCAGTACTTC.

CDR3 in amino acids: CASSTGRGRPYGYTF. The DNA for the CDR3 is TGTGCCAGCAGCACGGGCAGGGGGCGGCCCTATGGCTACACCTTC. The chain employs TRBV7-9 and TRBJ1-2; TRBD1 matches at 8 bases. CDR1 is SEHNR, CDR2 FQNEAQ, per germline (reference sequence). Trimming took 5 bases from V and 4 from J; bases not matched to a gene: 9. The CDR3 length is 15 residues.

This clonotype was found a few times. The chain couples TRBV30 to TRBJ1-1; no clear D. The germline gives CDR1 GTSNPN, CDR2 SVGIG (reference sequence). Trimming took off 4 bases at V and 3 bases at J, with 9 bases between the two ends. The CDR3 covers 12 residues. The CDR3 spells CAWTAADTEAFF. The CDR3 nucleotides are TGTGCCTGGACAGCGGCGGACACTGAAGCTTTCTTT.

V is TRBV6-1 and J is TRBJ2-1; possible D gene TRBD2, 6 bases. The CDR3 covers 15 residues. Germline values: CDR1 MNHNS, CDR2 SASEGT. The ends were cut back, 3 bases at V and 4 bases at J, with 13 bases in the middle. In nucleotides, the CDR3 is TGTGCCAGCAGTGAGTTTAGCGGACCTTACAATGAGCAGTTCTTC. Protein product: CASSEFSGPYNEQFF.

The chain employs TRBV28 and TRBJ1-4, with D uncertain. Germline assignment: CDR1 MDHEN and CDR2 SYDVKM. Trimming took off 8 bases at V and 11 bases at J, with 15 bases between the two ends. The CDR3 covers 12 residues. The DNA for the CDR3 is TGTGCCAGCGTTGGCCGGATTAGTAAACTGTTTTTT. It is translated as CASVGRISKLFF. The complete variable domain, with remaining parts taken from reference TRBV28 and TRBJ1-4, reads DVKVTQSSRYLVKRTGEKVFLECVQDMDHENMFWYRQDPGLGLRLIYFSYDVKMKEKGDIPEGYSVSREKKERFSLILESASTNQTSMYLCASVGRISKLFFGSGTQLSVL.

The rearrangement links TRBV27 to TRBJ2-2, with 8 bases matching TRBD1. The CDR3 contains 14 residues. Germline lookup yields CDR1 MNHEY and CDR2 SMNVEV (reference sequence). Unmatched junction bases numbered 5, after V lost 5 bases and J lost 6 bases. CDR3: CASSHRGVSGELFF. In nucleotides, the CDR3 is TGTGCCAGCAGTCACAGGGGGGTATCCGGGGAGCTGTTTTTT.

V gene TRBV20-1 combines with J gene TRBJ1-2; no reliable D call. The CDR3 spans 16 residues. V shed 5 bases and J shed 8 bases, with 27 bases lying between them. Germline-derived CDR1 and CDR2 are DFQATT and SNEGSKA (reference sequence). CDR3 protein: CSAAATETGSSVGYTF. The CDR3 nucleotides read TGCAGTGCTGCGGCTACCGAAACCGGGAGCAGCGTCGGCTACACCTTC.

V and J are TRBV5-1 and TRBJ2-3; possibly TRBD1 for D (6 bases). Germline V gene data show CDR1 as SGHRS and CDR2 as YFSETQ. The CDR3 runs to 16 residues. Between the trimmed V and J ends, which lost 0 bases and 4 bases, there was a span of 15 bases. The CDR3 nucleotides read TGCGCCAGCAGCTTGGCCGGAGAGGGGGTTGCAGATACGCAGTATTTT. Protein: CASSLAGEGVADTQYF. Together with reference TRBV5-1 and TRBJ2-3, the CDR3 gives the full variable domain: KAGVTQTPRYLIKTRGQQVTLSCSPISGHRSVSWYQQTPGQGLQFLFEYFSETQRNKGNFPGRFSGRQFSNSRSEMNVSTLELGDSALYLCASSLAGEGVADTQYFGPGTRLTVL.

V usage is TRBV7-3 and J usage is TRBJ2-2; D gene ambiguous. CDR1 is SGHTA and CDR2 is FQGTGA in the germline V gene. The CDR3 covers 12 residues. Between the trimmed V and J ends, which lost 5 bases and 4 bases, there was a span of 5 bases. In nucleotides, the CDR3 is TGTGCCAGCAGCCCCACCACCGGGGAGCTGTTTTTT. This sequence encodes CASSPTTGELFF. Complete variable domain (other parts from reference TRBV7-3 and TRBJ2-2): GAGVSQTPSNKVTEKGKYVELRCDPISGHTALYWYRQSLGQGPEFLIYFQGTGAADDSGLPNDRFFAVRPEGSVSTLKIQRTERGDSAVYLCASSPTTGELFFGEGSRLTVL.

V usage is TRBV6-2 or TRBV6-3 and J usage is TRBJ1-5; D is unresolved. V was trimmed by 6 bases and J by 8 bases, leaving 11 bases between them. CDR1 MNHEY and CDR2 SVGEGT come from the germline V gene. The CDR3 runs 12 residues. The CDR3 DNA sequence: TGTGCCAGCAGCTCGGGCTGGGAGCCCCAGCATTTT. This gives the protein CASSSGWEPQHF.

The chain joins TRBV11-2 to TRBJ2-2; D uncertain. V was pared by 5 bases and J by 4 bases, with 11 bases between. Germline V gives CDR1 SGHAT, CDR2 FQNNGV. The CDR3 covers 14 residues. The CDR3 sequence: CASSQTQVTGELFF. CDR3 nucleotides: TGTGCCAGCAGCCAGACGCAGGTCACCGGGGAGCTGTTTTTT. The entire variable domain, with the rest obtained from reference TRBV11-2 and TRBJ2-2, is as follows: EAGVAQSPRYKIIEKRQSVAFWCNPISGHATLYWYQQILGQGPKLLIQFQNNGVVDDSQLPKDRFSAERLKGVDSTLKIQPAKLEDSAVYLCASSQTQVTGELFFGEGSRLTVL.

This clonotype was recorded once. The CDR3: CASSLLGKQYF. The CDR3 region has the DNA TGCGCCAGCAGCTTGCTAGGGAAGCAGTACTTC. The chain links TRBV5-1 to TRBJ2-7; D uncertain. Trimming took off 1 base at V and 8 bases at J, with 7 bases between the two ends. The germline CDR1 and CDR2 sequences are SGHRS and YFSETQ. This CDR3 has 11 residues. Full variable domain (rest looked up from reference TRBV5-1 and TRBJ2-7): KAGVTQTPRYLIKTRGQQVTLSCSPISGHRSVSWYQQTPGQGLQFLFEYFSETQRNKGNFPGRFSGRQFSNSRSEMNVSTLELGDSALYLCASSLLGKQYFGPGTRLTVT.

V usage is TRBV20-1 and J usage is TRBJ2-5, with 10 bases fitting TRBD1. With V trimmed by 5 bases and J by 4 bases, 16 bases remained unmatched. The germline V gene has CDR1 DFQATT and CDR2 SNEGSKA (reference sequence). CDR3 length: 17 amino acids. The CDR3 DNA follows: TGCAGTGCTTCTGGACAGGGGGGCGTGTATTCCCGAGAGACCCAGTACTTC. Translation gives CSASGQGGVYSRETQYF.

The rearrangement uses TRBV11-2 and TRBJ2-3; D gene unclear. The germline V gene encodes CDR1 SGHAT and CDR2 FQNNGV. V shed 5 bases and J shed 6 bases, with 6 bases lying between them. The CDR3 covers 11 residues. The CDR3 coding sequence is TGTGCCAGCAGCCTGACGGATACGCAGTATTTT. It specifies CASSLTDTQYF.

J is TRBJ2-5 and V is TRBV24-1; 7 positions agree with TRBD1. This CDR3 has 15 residues. V shed 3 bases, J shed 5 bases, and the junction held 8 bases outside the gene matches. Per germline, CDR1 KGHDR and CDR2 SFDVKD. CDR3 sequence: CATSDSRGSGETQYF. The CDR3 DNA sequence: TGTGCCACCAGTGATAGCAGGGGGAGCGGTGAGACCCAGTACTTC.

This clonotype came up a few times. The V call is TRBV7-8, the J call TRBJ2-5; TRBD1 might be the D (6 bases). Germline V gene sequence: CDR1 SGHVS, CDR2 FQNEAQ. Trimming pared 10 bases from V and 4 bases from J, leaving 16 bases between. The CDR3 length is 13 residues. The CDR3 nucleotides read TGTGCCACCCGAGGGGGAGTGGTAGAGACCCAGTACTTC. This encodes CATRGGVVETQYF.

The chain joins TRBV6-1 to TRBJ2-2; 10 bases line up with TRBD1. CDR3 length: 15 residues. Germline CDR1 MNHNS, CDR2 SASEGT. The trim removed 6 bases at V and 1 base at J, leaving 2 bases unmatched. The CDR3 protein is CASSRDRGNTGELFF. DNA of the CDR3: TGTGCCAGCAGCCGGGACAGGGGGAACACCGGGGAGCTGTTTTTT.

The rearrangement uses TRBV10-3 and TRBJ1-2, with a weak D call TRBD1 (5 bases). The CDR3 is 12 amino acids. V was clipped by 6 bases and J by 6 bases, with 11 bases between them. Germline loops: CDR1 ENHRY, CDR2 SYGVKD. As DNA, the CDR3 is TGTGCCATCAGCCCCGGGGCCGATGGCTACACCTTC. This sequence encodes CAISPGADGYTF.

The J gene is TRBJ2-3, the V gene TRBV2, with 11 positions matching TRBD2. Germline loops: CDR1 SNHLY, CDR2 FYNNEI. The V segment lost 5 bases and the J segment 1 base; nucleotides outside the gene matches: 2. This CDR3 is built from 15 residues. CDR3 sequence (DNA): TGTGCCAGCAGTTTACTAGCGGGAGGCACAGATACGCAGTATTTT. It encodes CASSLLAGGTDTQYF.